This T cell receptor beta chain was captured in a study of blood T cell repertoires in COVID-19. Study information: Acute-phase and convalescent COVID-19 samples originated in the United States, Italy and Spain.

Source study methods: Reference gene primer amplification gave estimated nucleated cell counts. Produced via immunoSEQ multiplex PCR; TCRdb's table is partial and in-frame only. V and J calls and clone size are those listed in that table; D and trimming were worked out from the DNA. This table holds 50,000 to 70,000 clones, about 76% found once. A few counts support this clone. Germline loops: CDR1 SGHRS, CDR2 YFSETQ. The CDR3 is 13 amino acids. V lost 6 bases and J 5 bases, leaving 14 bases between the germline ends. This chain joins TRBV5-1 and TRBJ1-1; D is uncertain. The receptor was isolated from a man in his fifties with active or convalescent COVID-19. The sample taken for sequencing was peripheral blood. CDR3 bases: TGCGCCAGCACCCTCAATGGGAGAACTGAAGCTTTCTTT. This encodes CASTLNGRTEAFF.